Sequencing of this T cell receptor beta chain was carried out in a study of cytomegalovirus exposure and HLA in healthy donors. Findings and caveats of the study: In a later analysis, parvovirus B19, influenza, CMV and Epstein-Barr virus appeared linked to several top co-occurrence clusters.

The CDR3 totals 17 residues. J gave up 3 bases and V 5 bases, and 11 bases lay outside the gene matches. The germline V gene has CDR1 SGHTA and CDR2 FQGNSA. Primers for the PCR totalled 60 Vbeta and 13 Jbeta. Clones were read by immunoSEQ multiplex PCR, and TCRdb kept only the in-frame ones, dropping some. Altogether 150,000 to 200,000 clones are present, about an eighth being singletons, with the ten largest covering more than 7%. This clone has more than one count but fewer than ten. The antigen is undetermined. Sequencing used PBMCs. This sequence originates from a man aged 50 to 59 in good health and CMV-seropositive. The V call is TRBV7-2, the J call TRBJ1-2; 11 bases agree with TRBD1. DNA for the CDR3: TGTGCCAGCAGCCTCATCATAGGACAGGGGGCTGACTATGGCTACACCTTC. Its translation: CASSLIIGQGADYGYTF.